The clone carrying this T cell receptor (beta chain) was seen ten or more times. Its cognate antigen is unknown. Regions amplified from RNA transcripts were the TCR beta CDR3 regions. Initially, a first-round RT-PCR of the TCR CDR3 employed the HTBI primer set. From the multiplex PCR reads, TCRdb called clonotypes with MiXCR, one entry per CDR3 protein. The repertoire holds some 300,000 distinct CDR3 sequences, with roughly 15% as singletons. V shed 5 bases and J 1 base; nucleotides not matched to a gene: 5. Per the germline V gene, CDR1 is SGHTA and CDR2 is FQGNSA. The CDR3 sequence is 14 residues long. This sample was taken from a study of T cells in Graves' hyperthyroidism and ophthalmopathy. In patients aged 18 to 65, hyperthyroidism was newly diagnosed, with duration under 2 months. About 10 ml of fresh peripheral blood supplied the PBMCs. Study outcomes and limitations: The blood repertoire included most of the expanded thyroid clonotypes above 0.001.

This sequence was found in a middle-aged woman with Graves' hyperthyroidism. Input material: blood. This chain uses TRBV7-2 with TRBJ2-7, with 7 bases identical to TRBD1. In DNA, the CDR3 is TGTGCCAGCAGCCTTCAGGGGGTATCCTACGAGCAGTACTTC. Translating it yields CASSLQGVSYEQYF.